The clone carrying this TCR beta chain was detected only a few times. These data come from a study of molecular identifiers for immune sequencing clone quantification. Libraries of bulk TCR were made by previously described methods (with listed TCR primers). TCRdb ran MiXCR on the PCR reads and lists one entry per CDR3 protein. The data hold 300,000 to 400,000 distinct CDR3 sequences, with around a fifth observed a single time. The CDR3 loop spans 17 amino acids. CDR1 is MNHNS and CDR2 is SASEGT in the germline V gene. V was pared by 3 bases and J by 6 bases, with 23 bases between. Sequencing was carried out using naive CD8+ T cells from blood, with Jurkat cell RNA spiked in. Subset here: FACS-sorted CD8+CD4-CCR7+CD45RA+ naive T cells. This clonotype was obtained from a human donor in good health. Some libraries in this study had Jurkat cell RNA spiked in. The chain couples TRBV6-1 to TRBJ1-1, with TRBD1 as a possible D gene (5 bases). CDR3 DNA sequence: TGTGCCAGCAGTGATGAGGATGTCGTCAGGGCAGCATCTGAAGCTTTCTTT. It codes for CASSDEDVVRAASEAFF.